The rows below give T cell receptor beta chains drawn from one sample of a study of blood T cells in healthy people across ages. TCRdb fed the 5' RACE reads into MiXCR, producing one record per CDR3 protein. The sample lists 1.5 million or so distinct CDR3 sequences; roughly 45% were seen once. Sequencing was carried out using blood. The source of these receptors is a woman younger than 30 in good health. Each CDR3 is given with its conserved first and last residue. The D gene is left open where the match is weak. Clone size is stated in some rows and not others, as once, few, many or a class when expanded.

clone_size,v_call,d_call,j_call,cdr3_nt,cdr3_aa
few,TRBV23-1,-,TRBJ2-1,TGCGCCAGCAGTCAATTGGACCGGTTTTGCGATGAGCAGTTCTTC,CASSQLDRFCDEQFF
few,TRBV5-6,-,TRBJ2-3,TGTGCCAGCAGCTTTAAGGGAGCGGGAGATACGCAGTATTTT,CASSFKGAGDTQYF
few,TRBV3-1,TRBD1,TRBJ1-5,TGTGCCAGCAGCCAAGGGACAGGAGTAAATCAGCCCCAGCATTTT,CASSQGTGVNQPQHF
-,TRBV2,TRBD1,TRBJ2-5,TGTGCCAGCAGGAGGCTCGGGACAGAGTACCAAGAGACCCAGTACTTC,CASRRLGTEYQETQYF
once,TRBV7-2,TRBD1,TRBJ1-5,TGTGCCAGCAGCCAAAACCAGGGGGCCATATACCCCCAGCATTTT,CASSQNQGAIYPQHF
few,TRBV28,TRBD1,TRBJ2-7,TGTGCCAGCGGGACAGGGCCCTTAAAGCAGTACTTC,CASGTGPLKQYF
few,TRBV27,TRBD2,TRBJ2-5,TGTGCCAGCAACATAGGCGGGGGACTCCCGGAGACCCAGTACTTC,CASNIGGGLPETQYF
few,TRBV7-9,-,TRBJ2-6,TGTGCCAGCAGCCCCGCGGTTTGGGACAACGTCCTGACTTTC,CASSPAVWDNVLTF
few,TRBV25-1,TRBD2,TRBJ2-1,TGTGCCAGCAGTTTTGATCCCGGGACTAGTCGCTACAATGAGCAGTTCTTC,CASSFDPGTSRYNEQFF
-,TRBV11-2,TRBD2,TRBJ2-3,TGTGCCAGCAGCTTATCATTAGCGGGAGGAGGGACAGATACGCAGTATTTT,CASSLSLAGGGTDTQYF